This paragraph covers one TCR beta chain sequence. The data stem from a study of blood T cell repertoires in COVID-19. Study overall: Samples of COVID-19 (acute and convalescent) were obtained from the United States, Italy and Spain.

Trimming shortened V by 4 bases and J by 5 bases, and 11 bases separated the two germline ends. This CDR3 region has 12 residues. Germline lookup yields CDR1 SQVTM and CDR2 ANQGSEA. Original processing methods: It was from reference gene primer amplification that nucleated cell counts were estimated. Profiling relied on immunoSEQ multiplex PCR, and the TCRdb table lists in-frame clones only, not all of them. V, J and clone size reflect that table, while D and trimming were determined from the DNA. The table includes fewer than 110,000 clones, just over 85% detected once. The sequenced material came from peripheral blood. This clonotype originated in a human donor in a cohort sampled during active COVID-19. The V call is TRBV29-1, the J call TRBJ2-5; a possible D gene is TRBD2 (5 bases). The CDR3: CSVGRTGETQYF. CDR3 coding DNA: TGCAGCGTTGGGAGGACGGGGGAGACCCAGTACTTC. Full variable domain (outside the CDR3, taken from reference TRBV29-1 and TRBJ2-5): SAVISQKPSRDICQRGTSLTIQCQVDSQVTMMFWYRQQPGQSLTLIATANQGSEATYESGFVIDKFPISRPNLTFSTLTVSNMSPEDSSIYLCSVGRTGETQYFGPGTRLLVL.